These T cell receptor beta chains were read from a single sample in a study of T cell changes during pregnancy in multiple sclerosis. Here immunoSEQ multiplex PCR was the method, and the copy in TCRdb shows in-frame clones only, minus some. The sample holds about 46,000 clones, more than 90% seen once. The sequenced sample was CD8+ T cells from peripheral blood mononuclear cells, obtained after pregnancy. The receptors come from a female donor with multiple sclerosis, enrolled in a pregnancy study. Both conserved end residues are part of each CDR3. The D gene is left open where the match is weak. Size values are once, few and many counts, or a class for expanded clones, and some rows have none.

d_call	clone_size	v_call	j_call	cdr3_nt	cdr3_aa
-	-	TRBV6-4	TRBJ2-3	TGTGCCAGCAGTCGACTAGAGAAAGCGACTAGCACAGATACGCAGTATTTT	CASSRLEKATSTDTQYF
-	-	TRBV7-9	TRBJ2-1	TGTGCCAAAACCCCCCTTGGAGTGGACTCCTACAATGAGCAGTTCTTC	CAKTPLGVDSYNEQFF
-	-	TRBV7-8	TRBJ1-6	TGTGCCAGCAGCTTAGCCCTAGGCGTCAGCTCCTATAATTCACCCCTCCACTTT	CASSLALGVSSYNSPLHF
-	-	TRBV2	TRBJ2-5	TGTGCCAGCAGTGACCCATCGCTAGCGTCCCAAGAGACCCAGTACTTC	CASSDPSLASQETQYF
-	-	TRBV7-2	TRBJ2-7	TGTGCCAGCAGCTTTCGGCGGGGTGACGGGGCCTACGAGCAGTACTTC	CASSFRRGDGAYEQYF
TRBD1	few	TRBV12-5	TRBJ2-3	TGTGCTAGTGTCCTTATGCCGGGACAGGGACCAGATACGCAGTATTTT	CASVLMPGQGPDTQYF
-	-	TRBV7-9	TRBJ2-2	TGTGCCAGCAGCCTCGGCGGGACGAACACCGGGGAGCTGTTTTTT	CASSLGGTNTGELFF
-	-	TRBV5-1	TRBJ2-1	TGCGCCAGCACCCTTGAGGGAGGCACCTACAATGAGCAGTTCTTC	CASTLEGGTYNEQFF
TRBD1	-	TRBV27	TRBJ1-5	TGTGCCAGCAGTTTAAGTCAGGGGGGTCAGCCCCAGCATTTT	CASSLSQGGQPQHF
-	-	TRBV6-5	TRBJ2-1	TGTGCCAGCAGTTACTCGACTTCGGGGACCTACAATGAGCAGTTCTTC	CASSYSTSGTYNEQFF
-	-	TRBV11-1	TRBJ2-7	TGTGCCAGCAGCTTACTGTCCAGCGCCGGTGAGAAGGACGAGCAGTACTTC	CASSLLSSAGEKDEQYF
TRBD1	-	TRBV27	TRBJ2-7	TGTGCCAGCAGTTTATCGGTCCAGGGGGCACCCTACGAGCAGTACTTC	CASSLSVQGAPYEQYF
-	-	TRBV27	TRBJ1-2	TGTGCCAGCAGTCCCACAGGGTATTTGGGCTACACCTTC	CASSPTGYLGYTF
-	-	TRBV19	TRBJ2-5	TGTGCCAGTAGTATAGACCCGACAGTACAAGAGACCCAGTACTTC	CASSIDPTVQETQYF
TRBD1	-	TRBV6-1	TRBJ1-5	TGTGCCAGCAGTGAAGAGGGACAGGGGACTCAGCCCCAGCATTTT	CASSEEGQGTQPQHF
TRBD1	-	TRBV19	TRBJ2-7	TGTGCCAGTAGTTTGGGGACAGGGAACTACGAGCAGTACTTC	CASSLGTGNYEQYF
-	-	TRBV7-3	TRBJ1-1	TGTGCCAGCAGCCCGGGGGGGGTGAACACTGAAGCTTTCTTT	CASSPGGVNTEAFF
TRBD1	-	TRBV9	TRBJ1-1	TGTGCCAGCAGCTCCGAGGGGGGACAGGAAGCTTTCTTT	CASSSEGGQEAFF
TRBD2	-	TRBV4-3	TRBJ2-2	TGCGCCAGCAGCCTGGGACTAGCGGGGGTCGGGGAGCTGTTTTTT	CASSLGLAGVGELFF
-	-	TRBV5-4	TRBJ2-5	TGTGCCAGCAGCTACACCCGACAAGGCCAAGAGACCCAGTACTTC	CASSYTRQGQETQYF
TRBD1	-	TRBV10-3	TRBJ1-2	TGTGCCATCCGGACAGGGGAGGGGTTGCGGGGCTACACCTTC	CAIRTGEGLRGYTF
TRBD1	-	TRBV27	TRBJ1-2	TGTGCCAGCAGTCCCCAGGGGGCTTCTCCCTATGGCTACACCTTC	CASSPQGASPYGYTF
TRBD1	-	TRBV9	TRBJ1-3	TGTGCCAGCAAAAAGGATGACAGGGGAAGGAGAAACACCATATATTTT	CASKKDDRGRRNTIYF
TRBD2	-	TRBV9	TRBJ2-3	TGTGCCAGCAGCGGTCGCGGGGGGACAAGCACAGATACGCAGTATTTT	CASSGRGGTSTDTQYF
-	-	TRBV6-6	TRBJ1-1	TGTGCCAGCTCCCAGGATCGCGCTTTCTTT	CASSQDRAFF
TRBD1	-	TRBV5-1	TRBJ2-7	TGCGCCAGCAGCTTGGGCAGACAGGGGGCCAGTTACGAGCAGTACTTC	CASSLGRQGASYEQYF
-	few	TRBV6-5	TRBJ2-5	TGTGCCAGCAGTACCGAGGGGACCCAGTACTTC	CASSTEGTQYF
TRBD2	-	TRBV2	TRBJ2-2	TGTGCCAGCCTAGGACTAGCGGGAGAAGGGTTTGCCGGGGAGCTGTTTTTT	CASLGLAGEGFAGELFF
-	-	TRBV21-1	TRBJ2-7	TGTGCCAGCAGCGCCGGGACAGGTCCGCACGAGCAGTACTTC	CASSAGTGPHEQYF
TRBD2	-	TRBV6-1	TRBJ2-7	TGTGCCAGCAGGTCCGGGACTAGCGCAACCTACGAGCAGTACTTC	CASRSGTSATYEQYF
-	-	TRBV6-5	TRBJ2-1	TGTGCCAGCAGTTACGGGCAGGGTTCCGGCAATGAGCAGTTCTTC	CASSYGQGSGNEQFF
-	-	TRBV6-5	TRBJ1-1	TGTGCCAGCAGTTACCGTACAGGGTTGAACACTGAAGCTTTCTTT	CASSYRTGLNTEAFF
TRBD1	-	TRBV2	TRBJ2-1	TGTGCCAGCACCGCGGGGGACAGGGTATACAATGAGCAGTTCTTC	CASTAGDRVYNEQFF
TRBD1	-	TRBV19	TRBJ1-6	TGTGCCAGTAGGGCCGACAGGGAAGGCCCCGGGTCACCCCTCCACTTT	CASRADREGPGSPLHF
TRBD2	-	TRBV25-1	TRBJ2-7	TGTGCCAGCAGCTTGGGGGGGGGTTACGAGCAGTACTTC	CASSLGGGYEQYF
TRBD1	-	TRBV7-9	TRBJ2-5	TGTGCCAGCAGCTCAAACAGGGGGCTGAGGGAGACCCAGTACTTC	CASSSNRGLRETQYF
TRBD2	once	TRBV14	TRBJ2-1	TGTGCCAGCAGCCAAGAAAGTAGCGGGGACTACCAGTTCTTC	CASSQESSGDYQFF
TRBD1	-	TRBV29-1	TRBJ2-1	TGCAGCGTTGACCCGACAGGGCAGAATGAGCAGTTCTTC	CSVDPTGQNEQFF
TRBD1	once	TRBV4-1	TRBJ1-1	TGCGCCAGCAGCGGGGACAGGGGCTGGATTGAAGCTTTCTTT	CASSGDRGWIEAFF
-	-	TRBV29-1	TRBJ1-1	TGCAGCGTTGAAAGATCTACAGTTGAAGCTTTCTTT	CSVERSTVEAFF
-	-	TRBV27	TRBJ1-4	TGTGCCAGCAGTTTGTCGGCGGGCAGAAGTAATGAAAAACTGTTTTTT	CASSLSAGRSNEKLFF
-	-	TRBV4-1	TRBJ1-1	TGCGCCAGCAGCCAAGATATGATCTATGGGAACACTGAAGCTTTCTTT	CASSQDMIYGNTEAFF
-	-	TRBV27	TRBJ2-5	TGTGCCAGCAGTTCTCCGAGCCGGGGGAGAGAGACCCAGTACTTC	CASSSPSRGRETQYF
TRBD2	-	TRBV28	TRBJ2-2	TGTGCCAGCAGTTTATCCGGCGGGGGGGCAACCGGGGAGCTGTTTTTT	CASSLSGGGATGELFF
TRBD2	-	TRBV7-6	TRBJ2-2	TGTGCCAGCAGCCCGCAAGGGACTAGCGGAAACACCGGGGAGCTGTTTTTT	CASSPQGTSGNTGELFF
TRBD1	once	TRBV7-9	TRBJ2-1	TGTGCCAGCAGCCCTCGCTGGGACAGCGGAAGTGAGCAGTTCTTC	CASSPRWDSGSEQFF
-	-	TRBV9	TRBJ2-2	TGTGCCAGCAGCCCCCGGACAGCTCTCACCGGGGAGCTGTTTTTT	CASSPRTALTGELFF
-	-	TRBV30	TRBJ2-7	TGTGCCTGGAATCCGGGGGATTCCTACGAGCAGTACTTC	CAWNPGDSYEQYF
-	-	TRBV7-8	TRBJ1-2	TGTGCCAGCAGCTTAGATGTAAACAGTCGCACCTTC	CASSLDVNSRTF
-	-	TRBV27	TRBJ2-5	TGTGCCAGCACCGCGACAGGTTCGTCGGGAGAGACCCAGTACTTC	CASTATGSSGETQYF
-	-	TRBV2	TRBJ2-7	TGTGCCAGCACGGGAACCTACGAGCAGTACTTC	CASTGTYEQYF
TRBD1	-	TRBV29-1	TRBJ1-1	TGCAGCGCCCCGTTGGACAGGGGTGGTGAAGCTTTCTTT	CSAPLDRGGEAFF
TRBD2	few	TRBV5-4	TRBJ2-1	TGTGCCAGCAGCGGGGAGGGTGAGCAGTTCTTC	CASSGEGEQFF
-	-	TRBV9	TRBJ1-1	TGTGCCAGCAGCAGAAGAGGGGGGAACACTGAAGCTTTCTTT	CASSRRGGNTEAFF
TRBD1	-	TRBV30	TRBJ1-1	TGTGCCTGGAGTGTAACAGGGGGCTTTACTGAAGCTTTCTTT	CAWSVTGGFTEAFF